The clone carrying this T cell receptor (beta chain) was observed at least ten times. The data were obtained in a study of regulatory T cells in long-lasting Graves disease. Construction of TCR beta libraries relied on iRepertoire HTBI primers and on Arm-PCR targeting CDR3 regions. A single record per CDR3 protein comes from TCRdb applying MiXCR to the multiplex PCR reads. The sample holds about 200,000 distinct CDR3 sequences, about 18% seen once. Noted time point: newly diagnosed GD, antithyroid drugs for less than 3 months. RNA from PBMCs was the source of the TCR library. CDR3 length equals 13 residues. The ends were cut back, 7 bases at V and 6 bases at J, with 12 bases in the middle. Germline assignment: CDR1 MNHEY and CDR2 SVGEGT.

The chain joins TRBV6-2 or TRBV6-3 to TRBJ2-2; D is unclear. The source material was peripheral blood mononuclear cells (PBMCs), sampled at new diagnosis, from a patient treated with antithyroid drugs. The sequence came from a female donor with Graves disease. The CDR3 DNA reads as TGTGCCAGCAAGCGAAACCTGGCCGGGGAGCTGTTTTTT. This codes for CASKRNLAGELFF.